This entry lists 26 T cell receptor beta chains sequenced from one sample in a study of OX40 agonist ivuxolimab in advanced cancers. Measured with immunoSEQ multiplex PCR; TCRdb has only the in-frame clones, and not every one. The sample has around 62,000 clones, roughly 82% seen once. Sample: CD4+ or CD8+ T cells sorted from blood, taken in a trial of the OX40 agonist ivuxolimab. All receptors come from an adult with an advanced solid tumor such as melanoma, head and neck, liver or kidney cancer.

The J gene is TRBJ1-3, the V gene TRBV19; possible D gene TRBD1, 6 bases. Germline loops: CDR1 LNHDA, CDR2 SQIVND (reference sequence). V shed 9 bases and J shed 0 bases, with 9 bases lying between them. This CDR3 has 13 residues. The DNA of the CDR3 is TGTGCCAGCACAGGGAGCTCTGGAAACACCATATATTTT. Encoded protein: CASTGSSGNTIYF.

This chain uses TRBV27 with TRBJ1-1; perhaps TRBD1 as D (6 bases). The CDR3 runs 13 residues. Germline lookup yields CDR1 MNHEY and CDR2 SMNVEV (reference sequence). V lost 5 bases, J lost 4 bases, and 11 bases lay in between. The CDR3 DNA reads TGTGCCAGCAGTGCAGGGGTTGGCACTGAAGCTTTCTTT. This sequence encodes CASSAGVGTEAFF.

The CDR3 DNA sequence: TGTGCCAGCAGCTTAGGACAGGGGGAGGCTGAAGCTTTCTTT. This gives the protein CASSLGQGEAEAFF. J is TRBJ1-1 and V is TRBV11-1; 9 bases match TRBD1. The J segment lost 6 bases and the V segment lost 1 base, leaving 3 bases of the junction unmatched. The length of the CDR3 is 14 residues. Germline CDR1 and CDR2: SGHAT and FQDESV (reference sequence).

The genes are TRBV25-1 and TRBJ1-1; 11 nucleotides match TRBD1. This CDR3 contains 15 residues. Germline V gene lookup returns CDR1 MGHDK and CDR2 SYGVNS. The trim removed 5 bases at V and 4 bases at J, leaving 6 bases unmatched. The chain's CDR3 is CASSPRTGGFTEAFF. DNA for the CDR3: TGTGCCAGCAGTCCCCGGACAGGGGGCTTCACTGAAGCTTTCTTT.

CDR3 DNA: TGTGCCAGCAGCGGACAGGATAGGTCGCACACTGAAGCTTTCTTT. It encodes CASSGQDRSHTEAFF. The chain combines TRBV5-4 with TRBJ1-1; 7 nucleotides match TRBD1. The CDR3 runs to 15 residues. In germline, CDR1 is SGHNT, CDR2 YYREEE (reference sequence). With V trimmed by 4 bases and J by 3 bases, 9 bases remained unmatched.

The chain employs TRBV7-5 and TRBJ1-6. TRBV7-5 constitutes a pseudogene. This CDR3 is 17 amino acids long. The CDR3 DNA reads TGTGCCAGAAGCGCAGGCCGGAAGGGGAGCGATAATTCACCCCTCCACTTT. This encodes CARSAGRKGSDNSPLHF.

The chain links TRBV18 to TRBJ2-3; D is unresolved. CDR3 length equals 12 residues. The germline V and J ends were trimmed by 3 bases and 0 bases, with 1 base remaining between them. From germline, CDR1 is KGHSH and CDR2 LQKENI. CDR3 nucleotide sequence: TGTGCCAGCTCACCGAGCACAGATACGCAGTATTTT. Protein product: CASSPSTDTQYF. Supplemented by reference TRBV18 and TRBJ2-3, the full variable domain reads NAGVMQNPRHLVRRRGQEARLRCSPMKGHSHVYWYRQLPEEGLKFMVYLQKENIIDESGMPKERFSAEFPKEGPSILRIQQVVRGDSAAYFCASSPSTDTQYFGPGTRLTVL.

This chain uses TRBV14 with TRBJ2-5; 7 bases match TRBD1. Germline V gene data show CDR1 as SGHDN and CDR2 as FVKESK. The CDR3 has 14 residues. The trim removed 3 bases at V and 1 base at J, leaving 2 bases unmatched. The CDR3 region has the DNA TGTGCCAGCAGCCACTGGACAGGCCAAGAGACCCAGTACTTC. This codes for CASSHWTGQETQYF.

The rearrangement uses TRBV20-1 and TRBJ2-5; the D is unclear. The germline CDR1 and CDR2 sequences are DFQATT and SNEGSKA (reference sequence). This CDR3 region has 11 residues. With 3 bases removed from V and 5 bases from J, the gap between germline ends came to 7 bases. CDR3: CSARKKETQYF. CDR3 bases: TGCAGTGCTAGGAAAAAGGAGACCCAGTACTTC.

The rearrangement joins TRBV15 to TRBJ1-4; D not resolved. Germline CDR1 LNHNV, CDR2 YYDKDF (reference sequence). This CDR3 has 14 residues. V lost 5 bases and J 8 bases, leaving 15 bases between the germline ends. The CDR3 sequence: CATSSRRSGEKLFF. CDR3 bases: TGTGCCACCAGCTCGCGAAGGAGCGGGGAAAAACTGTTTTTT.

The chain recombines TRBV9 with TRBJ1-1; 10 bases fit TRBD1. Trimming at V came to 3 bases and at J to 4 bases, leaving 15 bases not matched to a gene. Per the germline V gene, CDR1 is SGDLS and CDR2 is YYNGEE. This CDR3 contains 18 residues. In nucleotides, the CDR3 is TGTGCCAGCAGCGCCGGACAGGGGGATACTGGTCGGGGCACTGAAGCTTTCTTT. It yields the protein CASSAGQGDTGRGTEAFF.

Concerning this clone: Other nucleotide sequences from this sample produce the same CDR3. The chain employs TRBV28 and TRBJ2-3; 15 bases are shared with TRBD2. The CDR3 extends over 18 amino acids. CDR1 and CDR2 from the germline V gene are MDHEN and SYDVKM. Trimming took 9 bases from V and 0 from J; bases not matched to a gene: 10. Written as DNA, the CDR3 is TGTGCCAGACTGTTGGGGACTAGCGGGGGGCCCAGCACAGATACGCAGTATTTT. Translated, it gives CARLLGTSGGPSTDTQYF.

V is TRBV19 and J is TRBJ2-6; D uncertain. CDR1 LNHDA and CDR2 SQIVND come from the germline V gene (reference sequence). The CDR3 runs to 15 residues. V lost 7 bases and J 0 bases, leaving 10 bases between the germline ends. The CDR3 DNA is TGTGCCAGTACCTCGGACGGCTCTGGGGCCAACGTCCTGACTTTC. It yields the protein CASTSDGSGANVLTF.

This chain joins TRBV7-6 and TRBJ2-2; 8 bases line up with TRBD1. The CDR3 is made up of 15 amino acids. V shed 2 bases, J shed 6 bases, and the junction held 5 bases outside the gene matches. Germline loops: CDR1 SGHVS, CDR2 FNYEAQ. This CDR3 reads CASSLSAGGPGELFF. CDR3 coding DNA: TGTGCCAGCAGCTTATCGGCAGGGGGCCCCGGGGAGCTGTTTTTT. The full variable domain, completed using reference TRBV7-6 and TRBJ2-2, is GAGVSQSPRYKVTKRGQDVALRCDPISGHVSLYWYRQALGQGPEFLTYFNYEAQQDKSGLPNDRFSAERPEGSISTLTIQRTEQRDSAMYRCASSLSAGGPGELFFGEGSRLTVL.

The chain carries TRBV10-3 and TRBJ1-6; a weak D match, TRBD1 (5 bases). The CDR3 has 16 residues. Per germline, CDR1 ENHRY and CDR2 SYGVKD. Deletions cut 0 bases from V and 10 bases from J, with 16 bases between. CDR3 amino acids: CAISESGQGLGSPLHF. As DNA, the CDR3 is TGTGCCATCAGTGAGTCGGGGCAGGGACTAGGATCACCCCTCCACTTT.

The V call is TRBV18, the J call TRBJ2-6; no definite D call. Germline V gene data show CDR1 as KGHSH and CDR2 as LQKENI. V was cut by 3 bases and J by 4 bases, with 4 bases left in between. The CDR3 loop spans 13 amino acids. The CDR3 spells CASSPRGANVLTF. The CDR3 nucleotides are TGTGCCAGCTCACCTCGCGGGGCCAACGTCCTGACTTTC.

The chain joins TRBV19 to TRBJ2-7; D ambiguous. Germline values: CDR1 LNHDA, CDR2 SQIVND (reference sequence). CDR3 length: 14 amino acids. V was pared by 5 bases and J by 4 bases, with 15 bases between. The CDR3, as DNA: TGTGCCAGTAGTTCCGACGGTTACCTGTACGAGCAGTACTTC. Amino acid sequence: CASSSDGYLYEQYF.

The chain is built from TRBV19 and TRBJ1-2; D uncertain. The germline CDR1 and CDR2 sequences are LNHDA and SQIVND (reference sequence). This CDR3 is 15 amino acids long. V gave up 7 bases and J gave up 1 base, with 16 bases separating them. CDR3 bases: TGTGCCAGTACCTTCGACAACTTGGGTAACTATGGCTACACCTTC. Residues: CASTFDNLGNYGYTF.

V and J are TRBV6-1 and TRBJ2-3; 9 bases are a match to TRBD1. Germline trimming cut 4 bases from V and 3 bases from J; bases unmatched to any gene: 8. CDR1 and CDR2 (germline): MNHNS, SASEGT. This CDR3 comprises 16 residues. This CDR3 is CASSARTGEGTDTQYF. Here the CDR3 DNA reads TGTGCCAGCAGTGCAAGGACAGGGGAGGGGACAGATACGCAGTATTTT.

In the case of this clone: An end of the junction differs from the germline gene, which may be a read error. The rearrangement joins TRBV6-5 to TRBJ1-2; the match to TRBD1 covers 9 bases. From germline, CDR1 is MNHEY and CDR2 SVGAGI. The CDR3 totals 14 residues. CDR3: CASSYRGQGTSADF. The CDR3 nucleotides are TGTGCCAGCAGTTACAGGGGACAGGGTACGTCGGCTGACTTC.

The chain links TRBV28 to TRBJ1-1; tentative D call: TRBD1 (5 bases). Between the trimmed V and J ends, which lost 5 bases and 3 bases, there was a span of 13 bases. The CDR3 contains 14 residues. The germline gives CDR1 MDHEN, CDR2 SYDVKM. Written as DNA, the CDR3 is TGTGCCAGCAGTCCCGGAGGGGTACACACTGAAGCTTTCTTT. Its translation is CASSPGGVHTEAFF. The full variable domain, in which reference TRBV28 and TRBJ1-1 provide the parts outside the CDR3, is DVKVTQSSRYLVKRTGEKVFLECVQDMDHENMFWYRQDPGLGLRLIYFSYDVKMKEKGDIPEGYSVSREKKERFSLILESASTNQTSMYLCASSPGGVHTEAFFGQGTRLTVV.

V gene TRBV7-2 combines with J gene TRBJ2-5, with 7 bases aligning to TRBD1. V gave up 5 bases and J gave up 5 bases; unmatched junction bases: 8. Germline CDR1 and CDR2: SGHTA and FQGNSA. This CDR3 contains 14 residues. CDR3 DNA: TGTGCCAGCAGCGCCGGGACAGTGGCGGAGACCCAGTACTTC. Amino acids: CASSAGTVAETQYF. The whole variable domain, filled in from reference TRBV7-2 and TRBJ2-5, reads GAGVSQSPSNKVTEKGKDVELRCDPISGHTALYWYRQSLGQGLEFLIYFQGNSAPDKSGLPSDRFSAERTGGSVSTLTIQRTQQEDSAVYLCASSAGTVAETQYFGPGTRLLVL.

This chain uses TRBV27 with TRBJ1-2; unclear D gene. The CDR3 consists of 13 residues. Germline values: CDR1 MNHEY, CDR2 SMNVEV (reference sequence). The V end lost 0 bases, the J end lost 2 bases, and 4 bases lay between the germline ends. The chain's CDR3 is CASSLSGNYGYTF. CDR3 nucleotide sequence: TGTGCCAGCAGTTTATCAGGGAACTATGGCTACACCTTC.

CDR3 in DNA: TGTGCCAGTAGTGTGGGCCCTCGACCAGATACGCAGTATTTT. Its protein is CASSVGPRPDTQYF. V usage is TRBV19 and J usage is TRBJ2-3; D remains ambiguous. This CDR3 contains 14 residues. V was pared by 5 bases and J by 4 bases, with 13 bases between. Germline values: CDR1 LNHDA, CDR2 SQIVND (reference sequence).

The chain has TRBV2 and TRBJ2-7, with 10 bases identical to TRBD1. The V segment lost 8 bases and the J segment 2 bases; nucleotides outside the gene matches: 3. Germline V gene lookup returns CDR1 SNHLY and CDR2 FYNNEI. CDR3 length: 13 residues. The CDR3 nucleotides are TGTGCCAGCGGCGGGACAGGGGCCTACGAGCAGTACTTC. Translated: CASGGTGAYEQYF. Supplemented by reference TRBV2 and TRBJ2-7, the full variable domain reads EPEVTQTPSHQVTQMGQEVILRCVPISNHLYFYWYRQILGQKVEFLVSFYNNEISEKSEIFDDQFSVERPDGSNFTLKIRSTKLEDSAMYFCASGGTGAYEQYFGPGTRLTVT.

CDR3 protein: CASSSGGNQYGYTF. The CDR3 coding sequence is TGTGCCAGCAGTTCCGGAGGAAACCAATATGGCTACACCTTC. The chain has TRBV6-6 and TRBJ1-2; no definite D call. Germline lookup yields CDR1 MNHNY and CDR2 SVGAGI (reference sequence). The CDR3 runs to 14 residues. Trimming shortened V by 4 bases and J by 5 bases, and 14 bases separated the two germline ends.